A single sample is the source of the 28 T cell receptor beta chains below, sequenced in a study of blood T cell repertoires in COVID-19. TCRdb keeps only in-frame clones here, not all; method: immunoSEQ multiplex PCR. The sample lists about 230,000 clones, 85% to 90% occurring once. The source material was peripheral blood. All receptors derive from a young man with COVID-19, enrolled during active disease.

This clone was detected only once. DNA for the CDR3: TGTGCCAGCAGCTTAGAGCCCGTAGAGGGGACAAGACAGCCCCAGCATTTT. Translated: CASSLEPVEGTRQPQHF. The chain is built from TRBV7-8 and TRBJ1-5, with D possibly being TRBD1 (6 bases). Trimming removed 1 base at V and 7 bases at J, with 20 bases between. This CDR3 comprises 17 residues. Germline V gene sequence: CDR1 SGHVS, CDR2 FQNEAQ.

The chain links TRBV20-1 to TRBJ2-2; 8 bases map to TRBD1. CDR1 is DFQATT, CDR2 SNEGSKA, per germline (reference sequence). CDR3 length: 14 residues. With 4 bases clipped from V and 5 bases from J, the junction kept 6 bases outside the gene matches. The CDR3 loop reads CSANDRGGTGELFF. In nucleotides, the CDR3 is TGCAGTGCTAATGACAGGGGTGGGACCGGGGAGCTGTTTTTT.

V gene TRBV27 combines with J gene TRBJ1-1, with D uncertain. Germline V gene lookup returns CDR1 MNHEY and CDR2 SMNVEV (reference sequence). Trimming pared 1 base from V and 4 bases from J, leaving 10 bases between. The CDR3 consists of 14 residues. CDR3 region: CASSLFGVGTEAFF. CDR3 DNA: TGTGCCAGCAGTTTATTCGGGGTGGGCACTGAAGCTTTCTTT.

The CDR3 loop reads CASRIKPNSYEQYF. The CDR3 nucleotides are TGTGCCAGCAGGATTAAACCTAACTCCTACGAGCAGTACTTC. The chain uses TRBV27 and TRBJ2-7; D not resolved. The CDR3 loop spans 14 amino acids. V was clipped by 6 bases and J by 0 bases, with 12 bases between them. CDR1 is MNHEY and CDR2 is SMNVEV in the germline V gene (reference sequence).

This clone has just one count. CDR3 in amino acids: CASSTQPTGFLNTEAFF. The DNA of the CDR3 is TGTGCCAGCAGCACCCAACCGACAGGGTTTCTTAACACTGAAGCTTTCTTT. The V gene is TRBV9, the J gene TRBJ1-1, with 7 bases fitting TRBD1. The germline V gene encodes CDR1 SGDLS and CDR2 YYNGEE. CDR3 length: 17 amino acids. The junction had 14 bases not matched to a gene; V was cut back by 4 bases and J by 2 bases.

The CDR3 here is CASSSLDRGGEKLFF. CDR3 DNA sequence: TGTGCCAGCAGCTCGCTTGACAGGGGAGGTGAAAAACTGTTTTTT. The rearrangement joins TRBV7-2 to TRBJ1-4, with TRBD1 identical over 8 bases. CDR1 SGHTA and CDR2 FQGNSA come from the germline V gene. Trimming at V came to 4 bases and at J to 7 bases, leaving 8 bases not matched to a gene. The CDR3 is made up of 15 amino acids. The full variable domain, in which reference TRBV7-2 and TRBJ1-4 provide the parts outside the CDR3, is GAGVSQSPSNKVTEKGKDVELRCDPISGHTALYWYRQSLGQGLEFLIYFQGNSAPDKSGLPSDRFSAERTGGSVSTLTIQRTQQEDSAVYLCASSSLDRGGEKLFFGSGTQLSVL.

The V gene is TRBV27, the J gene TRBJ2-3, with TRBD1 matching over 7 bases. CDR3 length: 15 residues. CDR1 is MNHEY, CDR2 SMNVEV, per germline (reference sequence). Unmatched junction bases numbered 2, after V lost 2 bases and J lost 0 bases. The CDR3: CASSLKGASTDTQYF. CDR3 nucleotides: TGTGCCAGCAGTTTAAAGGGGGCGAGCACAGATACGCAGTATTTT.

The rearrangement links TRBV6-5 to TRBJ1-2, with D perhaps TRBD1 (6 bases). This CDR3 is built from 16 residues. The ends were cut back, 2 bases at V and 7 bases at J, with 20 bases in the middle. Germline CDR1 is MNHEY and CDR2 is SVGAGI. CDR3 loop: CASSYPSTQGKGGYTF. DNA for the CDR3: TGTGCCAGCAGTTACCCTTCGACACAGGGAAAGGGTGGCTACACCTTC.

J is TRBJ1-2 and V is TRBV6-1; D ambiguous. The V end was cut by 2 bases, the J end by 6 bases, with 13 bases between. Germline V lookup: CDR1 MNHNS, CDR2 SASEGT. The CDR3 covers 14 residues. CDR3 in DNA: TGTGCCAGCAGTGAAAGGAGGGAGTCGGATGGCTACACCTTC. Residues: CASSERRESDGYTF.

V is TRBV5-4 and J is TRBJ2-7, with a possible D match to TRBD2 (7 bases). Looked up from germline, CDR1 is SGHNT and CDR2 is YYREEE (reference sequence). CDR3 length equals 15 residues. Deletions cut 4 bases from V and 2 bases from J, with 16 bases between. In DNA, the CDR3 is TGTGCCAGCAGCGCTAGCTCCGGGGGGCCCTACGAGCAGTACTTC. Its protein is CASSASSGGPYEQYF. Together with reference TRBV5-4 and TRBJ2-7, the CDR3 gives the full variable domain: ETGVTQSPTHLIKTRGQQVTLRCSSQSGHNTVSWYQQALGQGPQFIFQYYREEENGRGNFPPRFSGLQFPNYSSELNVNALELDDSALYLCASSASSGGPYEQYFGPGTRLTVT.

The V call is TRBV6-2 or TRBV6-3, the J call TRBJ2-1; 8 nucleotides line up with TRBD1. There are 13 residues in the CDR3. J was trimmed by 16 bases and V by 0 bases; bases with no gene match: 8. Germline V lookup: CDR1 MNHEY, CDR2 SVGEGT. The CDR3 region has the DNA TGTGCCAGCAGTTACTCCGGGGGACAGGCATATTTCTTC. This sequence encodes CASSYSGGQAYFF.

The chain recombines TRBV14 with TRBJ1-1, with 8 bases fitting TRBD1. J was trimmed by 7 bases and V by 4 bases; bases with no gene match: 2. From germline, CDR1 is SGHDN and CDR2 FVKESK. The CDR3 covers 12 residues. CDR3 residues: CASSLTGVEAFF. CDR3 DNA: TGTGCCAGCAGCCTGACAGGGGTTGAAGCTTTCTTT.

The chain has TRBV3-1 (or the pseudogene TRBV3-2) and TRBJ2-1; D gene unclear. CDR1 is LGHDT, CDR2 YNNKEL, per germline (reference sequence). The V and J ends lost 3 bases and 5 bases respectively, with 5 bases between them. The CDR3 is made up of 12 amino acids. This CDR3 is CASSHPNNEQFF. The CDR3 coding sequence is TGTGCCAGCAGCCACCCTAACAATGAGCAGTTCTTC.

The rearrangement uses TRBV29-1 and TRBJ1-1; D unresolved. CDR1 and CDR2 from the germline V gene are SQVTM and ANQGSEA. CDR3 length: 11 amino acids. The CDR3: CRTDSNTEAFF. The CDR3 DNA follows: TGCAGAACTGACTCGAACACTGAAGCTTTCTTT.

The CDR3 here is CASSVRGSNYGYTF. DNA of the CDR3: TGTGCCAGCAGTGTTCGAGGTTCTAACTATGGCTACACCTTC. The J gene is TRBJ1-2, the V gene TRBV2; D uncertain. The germline V gene has CDR1 SNHLY and CDR2 FYNNEI. Trimming cost V 4 bases and J 0 bases, with 9 bases left between them. The CDR3 runs to 14 residues.

V usage is TRBV30 and J usage is TRBJ2-7, with 15 bases matching TRBD2. The junction had 5 bases not matched to a gene; V was cut back by 3 bases and J by 2 bases. CDR1 is GTSNPN, CDR2 SVGIG, per germline (reference sequence). The CDR3 is 16 amino acids. The CDR3 region is CAWRRGLAGGPYEQYF. CDR3 sequence (DNA): TGTGCCTGGAGGCGGGGACTAGCGGGAGGCCCCTACGAGCAGTACTTC.

About this clone: Germline is not matched at one junction end, which may reflect a read error. This chain uses TRBV14 with TRBJ2-7; TRBD1 matches 11 bases. From germline, CDR1 is SGHDN and CDR2 FVKESK. The CDR3 totals 12 residues. CDR3 in amino acids: CASSLGGTGGNF. For the CDR3, the DNA is TGTGCCAGCAGCCTCGGAGGGACAGGGGGGAACTTC.

Only one count was recorded for this clone. The chain joins TRBV6-5 to TRBJ2-2; D possibly corresponds to TRBD1 (6 bases). The CDR3 runs 16 residues. Trimming cost V 4 bases and J 4 bases, with 16 bases left between them. Germline V CDR1 and CDR2: MNHEY, SVGAGI. The CDR3, as DNA: TGTGCCAGCAGTTTACAGGGTCGTTGGGGCACCGGGGAGCTGTTTTTT. Translation gives CASSLQGRWGTGELFF.

The chain uses TRBV29-1 and TRBJ2-5; 9 bases fit TRBD1. From germline, CDR1 is SQVTM and CDR2 ANQGSEA. The CDR3 sequence is 12 residues long. With 7 bases clipped from V and 2 bases from J, the junction kept 2 bases outside the gene matches. CDR3 coding DNA: TGCAGCGCTGACAGGGGGCAAGAGACCCAGTACTTC. It specifies CSADRGQETQYF.

The rearrangement links TRBV6-2 or TRBV6-3 to TRBJ1-1; TRBD1 matches 8 bases. The trim removed 2 bases at V and 5 bases at J, leaving 4 bases unmatched. The CDR3 loop spans 14 amino acids. Germline V gene sequence: CDR1 MNHEY, CDR2 SVGEGT. This CDR3 reads CASSYMTGVTEAFF. In DNA form, the CDR3 reads TGTGCCAGCAGTTACATGACAGGGGTAACTGAAGCTTTCTTT.

As for this clone: The identical CDR3 is also encoded by other nucleotide sequences in the sample. The chain couples TRBV29-1 to TRBJ1-2; TRBD1 aligns across 8 bases. The CDR3 spans 12 residues. J lost 3 bases, V lost 6 bases, and 3 bases had no gene match. Germline V gives CDR1 SQVTM, CDR2 ANQGSEA. Written as DNA, the CDR3 is TGCAGCGTGGGGGGACAGGACTATGGCTACACCTTC. Translation: CSVGGQDYGYTF.

V is TRBV5-4 and J is TRBJ2-7; D is unresolved. Looked up from germline, CDR1 is SGHNT and CDR2 is YYREEE (reference sequence). Trimming took off 0 bases at V and 2 bases at J, with 6 bases between the two ends. CDR3 length: 13 residues. This chain's CDR3 is CASSLDTTYEQYF. CDR3 sequence (DNA): TGTGCCAGCAGCTTGGATACTACCTACGAGCAGTACTTC.

This clone was seen a single time. This rearrangement joins TRBV7-2 to TRBJ2-1; TRBD2 matches at 13 bases. The V segment lost 4 bases and the J segment 6 bases; nucleotides outside the gene matches: 9. CDR1 SGHTA and CDR2 FQGNSA come from the germline V gene. The CDR3 has 17 amino acids. In DNA form, the CDR3 reads TGTGCCAGCAGCTCTACTAGCGGGGGGGCCGGGCGCAATGAGCAGTTCTTC. It encodes CASSSTSGGAGRNEQFF.

Turning to this clone: Additional DNA sequences in this sample encode the identical CDR3. The chain joins TRBV4-2 to TRBJ2-7; TRBD1 matches 7 bases. CDR1 LGHNA and CDR2 YNFKEQ come from the germline V gene. This CDR3 is 13 amino acids long. V dropped 1 base and J dropped 4; count of bases not matched to a gene: 1. This CDR3 is CASSQGDSYEQYF. For the CDR3, the DNA is TGTGCCAGCAGCCAAGGGGACAGTTACGAGCAGTACTTC.

CDR3 DNA: TGTGCCAGCAGCCCCGCATCCCGGGGGTCACTCTCCTACGAGCAGTACTTC. It codes for CASSPASRGSLSYEQYF. The genes are TRBV4-2 and TRBJ2-7; D perhaps matches TRBD2 (6 bases). This CDR3 spans 17 amino acids. The germline gives CDR1 LGHNA, CDR2 YNFKEQ. Trimming shortened V by 4 bases and J by 0 bases, and 19 bases separated the two germline ends.

This clone was observed a handful of times. The J gene is TRBJ2-1, the V gene TRBV4-2, with D perhaps matching TRBD2 (6 bases). Germline V gene sequence: CDR1 LGHNA, CDR2 YNFKEQ. Between the trimmed V and J ends, which lost 0 bases and 4 bases, there was a span of 13 bases. The CDR3 totals 16 residues. As DNA, the CDR3 is TGTGCCAGCAGCCAAGAGGCTATAGCGGCTTACAATGAGCAGTTCTTC. Protein: CASSQEAIAAYNEQFF.

The chain employs TRBV28 and TRBJ2-3; 8 nucleotides agree with TRBD2. Trimming cost V 3 bases and J 0 bases; bases outside gene matches: 11. This CDR3 has 18 residues. CDR1 and CDR2 from the germline V gene are MDHEN and SYDVKM. CDR3 in DNA: TGTGCCAGCAGTTTTTCCGGGGTAACTAGCGGCAGCACAGATACGCAGTATTTT. Translating it yields CASSFSGVTSGSTDTQYF. Full variable domain (outside the CDR3, taken from reference TRBV28 and TRBJ2-3): DVKVTQSSRYLVKRTGEKVFLECVQDMDHENMFWYRQDPGLGLRLIYFSYDVKMKEKGDIPEGYSVSREKKERFSLILESASTNQTSMYLCASSFSGVTSGSTDTQYFGPGTRLTVL.

The chain carries TRBV9 and TRBJ1-2, with D possibly matching TRBD1 (5 bases). The germline V and J ends were trimmed by 4 bases and 3 bases, with 16 bases remaining between them. Germline V gives CDR1 SGDLS, CDR2 YYNGEE. This CDR3 is 15 amino acids long. CDR3 residues: CASSPDRGDYYGYTF. The CDR3 DNA reads TGTGCCAGCAGCCCCGATCGGGGGGACTACTATGGCTACACCTTC.